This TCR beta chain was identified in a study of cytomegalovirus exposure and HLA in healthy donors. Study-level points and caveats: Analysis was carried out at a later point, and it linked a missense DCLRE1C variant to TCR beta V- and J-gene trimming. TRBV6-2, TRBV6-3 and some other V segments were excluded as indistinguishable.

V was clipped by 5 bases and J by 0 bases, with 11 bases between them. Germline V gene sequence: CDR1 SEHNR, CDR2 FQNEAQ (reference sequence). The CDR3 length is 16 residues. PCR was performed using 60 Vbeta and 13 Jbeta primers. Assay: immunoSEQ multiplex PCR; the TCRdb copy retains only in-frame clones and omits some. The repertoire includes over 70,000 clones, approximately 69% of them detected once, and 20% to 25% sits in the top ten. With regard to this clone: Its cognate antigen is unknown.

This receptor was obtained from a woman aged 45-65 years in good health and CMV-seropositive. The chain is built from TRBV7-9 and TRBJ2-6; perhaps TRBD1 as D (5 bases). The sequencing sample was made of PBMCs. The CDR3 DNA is TGTGCCAGCAGCCTTGGGGCCTACTCTGGGGCCAACGTCCTGACTTTC. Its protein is CASSLGAYSGANVLTF. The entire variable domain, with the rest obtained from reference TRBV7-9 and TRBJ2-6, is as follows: DTGVSQNPRHKITKRGQNVTFRCDPISEHNRLYWYRQTLGQGPEFLTYFQNEAQLEKSRLLSDRFSAERPKGSFSTLEIQRTEQGDSAMYLCASSLGAYSGANVLTFGAGSRLTVL.